The 6 T cell receptor beta chains below all came from one sample that was sequenced in a study of OX40 agonist ivuxolimab in advanced cancers. Only in-frame clones appear in the TCRdb table, and some are missing; sequencing was by immunoSEQ multiplex PCR. The data hold tens of thousands of clones, with about 77% observed a single time. The sample was CD4+ or CD8+ T cells sorted from blood, taken in a trial of the OX40 agonist ivuxolimab. The receptors come from an adult with an advanced solid tumor such as melanoma, head and neck, liver or kidney cancer.

V is TRBV7-9 and J is TRBJ1-4; D is unclear. The germline CDR1 and CDR2 sequences are SEHNR and FQNEAQ (reference sequence). This CDR3 is built from 14 residues. The V end was cut by 5 bases, the J end by 2 bases, with 9 bases between. This CDR3 is CASSPAGTNEKLFF. The CDR3 nucleotides read TGTGCCAGCAGCCCAGCAGGCACTAATGAAAAACTGTTTTTT.

V and J are TRBV28 and TRBJ2-3, with TRBD2 identical over 8 bases. Germline lookup yields CDR1 MDHEN and CDR2 SYDVKM. The CDR3 totals 15 residues. Trimming took 6 bases from V and 5 from J; bases not matched to a gene: 10. CDR3 amino acids: CASSTSGLAGDTQYF. In DNA, the CDR3 is TGTGCCAGCAGCACATCTGGACTAGCAGGAGATACGCAGTATTTT.

In this sample, this clone turned up once. The V and J genes are TRBV6-6 and TRBJ2-7; perhaps TRBD1 as D (5 bases). There are 14 residues in the CDR3. The V and J ends lost 0 bases and 6 bases respectively, with 12 bases between them. Germline loops: CDR1 MNHNY, CDR2 SVGAGI (reference sequence). CDR3 sequence: CASSYSAGRGEQYF. CDR3 in DNA: TGTGCCAGCAGTTACTCCGCAGGGCGAGGCGAGCAGTACTTC.

A few counts support this clone. V is TRBV18 and J is TRBJ1-1; TRBD1 might be the D (5 bases). Germline CDR1 KGHSH, CDR2 LQKENI. V lost 4 bases, J lost 10 bases, and 10 bases lay in between. The CDR3 spans 11 residues. CDR3 amino acids: CASSLGQGAFF. As DNA, the CDR3 is TGTGCCAGCTCACTCGGGCAGGGAGCTTTCTTT.

Judged by abundance, this clone is medium-sized. The V and J genes are TRBV29-1 and TRBJ1-2, with D perhaps matching TRBD1 (5 bases). CDR1 is SQVTM and CDR2 is ANQGSEA in the germline V gene. V lost 6 bases and J 2 bases, leaving 22 bases between the germline ends. This CDR3 is 16 amino acids long. CDR3 sequence: CSVDQKGRGENYGYTF. The DNA of the CDR3 is TGCAGCGTCGATCAAAAGGGTAGGGGAGAGAACTATGGCTACACCTTC.

The V gene is TRBV7-2, the J gene TRBJ1-3; D call uncertain. Germline CDR1 is SGHTA and CDR2 is FQGNSA. With 2 bases removed from V and 2 bases from J, the gap between germline ends came to 10 bases. The CDR3 is made up of 15 amino acids. The CDR3 spells CASSLPGSPGNTIYF. CDR3 DNA: TGTGCCAGCAGCTTACCAGGCAGCCCTGGAAACACCATATATTTT. The variable domain in full, completed from reference TRBV7-2 and TRBJ1-3, reads GAGVSQSPSNKVTEKGKDVELRCDPISGHTALYWYRQSLGQGLEFLIYFQGNSAPDKSGLPSDRFSAERTGGSVSTLTIQRTQQEDSAVYLCASSLPGSPGNTIYFGEGSWLTVV.